Below, 28 T cell receptor beta chains from the same sample are listed, as sequenced in a study of T cell changes during pregnancy in multiple sclerosis. Clones were sequenced by immunoSEQ multiplex PCR, and TCRdb holds only the in-frame ones, with some missing. The profile shows roughly 38,000 clones, around 91% of them singletons. Sequenced here: CD4+ T cells from peripheral blood mononuclear cells, sampled in the second trimester of pregnancy. The receptors were sampled from a female donor in good health, enrolled as a control in a pregnancy study.

V is TRBV10-3 and J is TRBJ2-7; 9 bases agree with TRBD2. Germline-derived CDR1 and CDR2 are ENHRY and SYGVKD. The CDR3 runs 14 residues. With V trimmed by 4 bases and J by 3 bases, 4 bases remained unmatched. In DNA form, the CDR3 reads TGTGCCATCAGTGGGGGGACTAGCTTCTACGAGCAGTACTTC. Its translation: CAISGGTSFYEQYF.

The chain employs TRBV10-3 and TRBJ2-3; D call uncertain. The V end was cut by 6 bases, the J end by 0 bases, with 10 bases between. Germline V gene data show CDR1 as ENHRY and CDR2 as SYGVKD. The CDR3 has 14 amino acids. Written as DNA, the CDR3 is TGTGCCATCAGACAGTTTACTAGCACAGATACGCAGTATTTT. This encodes CAIRQFTSTDTQYF.

This clone appeared once. J is TRBJ2-5 and V is TRBV5-4; D is uncertain. CDR3 length equals 13 residues. Trimming left V 4 bases short and J 5 bases short, with 12 bases between. The germline V gene has CDR1 SGHNT and CDR2 YYREEE (reference sequence). CDR3 loop: CASSPSGVETQYF. CDR3 coding DNA: TGTGCCAGCAGCCCTAGTGGTGTGGAGACCCAGTACTTC.

The chain links TRBV5-1 to TRBJ2-5; TRBD1 matches 8 bases. Germline assignment: CDR1 SGHRS and CDR2 YFSETQ. V trimming: 4 bases; J trimming: 0 bases; junction bases outside the gene matches: 8. The CDR3 spans 16 residues. CDR3 bases: TGCGCCAGCAGCCCCGGGACAGGTGGATACCAAGAGACCCAGTACTTC. Its protein is CASSPGTGGYQETQYF.

This chain's CDR3 is CASSVGIGLNNQPQHF. In DNA, the CDR3 is TGTGCCAGTAGTGTGGGAATAGGACTAAACAATCAGCCCCAGCATTTT. The rearrangement joins TRBV19 to TRBJ1-5; no reliable D call. Germline lookup yields CDR1 LNHDA and CDR2 SQIVND (reference sequence). CDR3 length: 16 residues. The germline V and J ends were trimmed by 5 bases and 3 bases, with 17 bases remaining between them.

The J gene is TRBJ1-2, the V gene TRBV9; 9 bases fit TRBD1. Trimming cost V 0 bases and J 1 base; bases outside gene matches: 7. This CDR3 has 17 amino acids. The germline V gene encodes CDR1 SGDLS and CDR2 YYNGEE. DNA for the CDR3: TGTGCCAGCAGCGTAGGGACAGGGGCACTAAATAACTATGGCTACACCTTC. Amino acids: CASSVGTGALNNYGYTF.

The chain carries TRBV11-2 and TRBJ2-5; D perhaps matches TRBD2 (7 bases). V gave up 4 bases and J gave up 3 bases, with 18 bases separating them. Germline CDR1 reads SGHAT; CDR2 reads FQNNGV. The CDR3 has 16 residues. The CDR3 DNA reads as TGTGCCAGCAGCTCGTGGGGAGGGGGAGATAAAGAGACCCAGTACTTC. Its protein is CASSSWGGGDKETQYF.

The genes are TRBV5-6 and TRBJ2-5, with D possibly TRBD1 on 6 matching bases. Germline V gives CDR1 SGHDT, CDR2 YYEEEE. CDR3 length: 12 residues. V dropped 7 bases and J dropped 5 bases, with 12 bases sitting between them. The CDR3 sequence: CASAWGQETQYF. The CDR3 DNA is TGTGCCAGCGCTTGGGGGCAGGAGACCCAGTACTTC.

This clone was counted a single time. The chain carries TRBV5-5 and TRBJ1-5; 7 positions agree with TRBD1. CDR3 size: 13 residues. The V segment lost 4 bases and the J segment 5 bases; nucleotides outside the gene matches: 3. CDR1 and CDR2 (germline): SGHKS, YYEKEE (reference sequence). CDR3 coding DNA: TGTGCCAGCAGCAAAGACAGGGATCAGCCCCAGCATTTT. This translates into CASSKDRDQPQHF.

V gene TRBV5-1 combines with J gene TRBJ1-2; D is ambiguous. The CDR3 has 16 amino acids. Germline loops: CDR1 SGHRS, CDR2 YFSETQ. Between the trimmed V and J ends, which lost 0 bases and 4 bases, there was a span of 16 bases. The CDR3 sequence is CASSLELAGRGYGYTF. CDR3 nucleotides: TGCGCCAGCAGCTTGGAGTTGGCAGGCCGTGGCTATGGCTACACCTTC.

The chain is built from TRBV7-2 and TRBJ2-3; 8 bases match TRBD2. The CDR3 has 16 amino acids. With 8 bases clipped from V and 2 bases from J, the junction kept 12 bases outside the gene matches. Germline CDR1 and CDR2: SGHTA and FQGNSA. CDR3 bases: TGTGCCAGCGTAAAGCGGGGGACTAGGGACACAGATACGCAGTATTTT. Encoded protein: CASVKRGTRDTDTQYF.

V usage is TRBV11-1 and J usage is TRBJ1-2, with a weak D call TRBD1 (6 bases). V lost 4 bases, J lost 2 bases, and 11 bases lay in between. The germline CDR1 and CDR2 sequences are SGHAT and FQDESV (reference sequence). This CDR3 comprises 14 residues. CDR3 bases: TGTGCCAGCAGCTCGGGAAGGGGGAACTATGGCTACACCTTC. Translated: CASSSGRGNYGYTF.

CDR3 DNA sequence: TGTGCCAGCAGCAAAGGACAGTATGGCTACACCTTC. This encodes CASSKGQYGYTF. The chain recombines TRBV11-2 with TRBJ1-2, with D perhaps TRBD1 (6 bases). V dropped 5 bases and J dropped 5 bases, with 9 bases sitting between them. There are 12 residues in the CDR3. Germline V gene data show CDR1 as SGHAT and CDR2 as FQNNGV.

The chain combines TRBV28 with TRBJ1-5; D remains ambiguous. V lost 1 base, J lost 2 bases, and 12 bases lay in between. The length of the CDR3 is 16 residues. The germline CDR1 and CDR2 sequences are MDHEN and SYDVKM. The CDR3 reads CASSLSGKRGNQPQHF. The CDR3, as DNA: TGTGCCAGCAGTTTATCCGGGAAGCGGGGCAATCAGCCCCAGCATTTT. The whole variable domain, remainder taken from reference TRBV28 and TRBJ1-5, is DVKVTQSSRYLVKRTGEKVFLECVQDMDHENMFWYRQDPGLGLRLIYFSYDVKMKEKGDIPEGYSVSREKKERFSLILESASTNQTSMYLCASSLSGKRGNQPQHFGDGTRLSIL.

J is TRBJ2-2 and V is TRBV28, with 7 positions matching TRBD1. Germline-derived CDR1 and CDR2 are MDHEN and SYDVKM. This CDR3 region has 16 residues. V shed 7 bases, J shed 7 bases, and the junction held 15 bases outside the gene matches. CDR3 residues: CASTPTPDRASGELFF. CDR3 coding DNA: TGTGCCAGCACCCCTACCCCCGACAGGGCTAGCGGGGAGCTGTTTTTT.

This clone was observed a few times. V is TRBV5-1 and J is TRBJ2-3; possible D gene TRBD1, 5 bases. Germline lookup yields CDR1 SGHRS and CDR2 YFSETQ. This CDR3 contains 14 residues. Trimming removed 6 bases at V and 0 bases at J, with 11 bases between. CDR3 DNA: TGCGCCAGCAAAACAGGTTTTAGCACAGATACGCAGTATTTT. Its protein is CASKTGFSTDTQYF.

The chain recombines TRBV11-2 with TRBJ2-5; D possibly corresponds to TRBD2 (6 bases). Between the trimmed V and J ends, which lost 2 bases and 2 bases, there was a span of 18 bases. CDR1 and CDR2 from the germline V gene are SGHAT and FQNNGV. This CDR3 spans 17 amino acids. CDR3 in amino acids: CASSLRRTGEGQETQYF. CDR3 sequence (DNA): TGTGCCAGCAGCTTAAGGCGGACGGGAGAGGGTCAAGAGACCCAGTACTTC.

The chain links TRBV7-8 to TRBJ1-3, with TRBD1 matching over 10 bases. Trimming took 5 bases from V and 4 from J; bases not matched to a gene: 14. This CDR3 is built from 18 residues. Germline values: CDR1 SGHVS, CDR2 FQNEAQ. This CDR3 reads CASSRRTPGQGRGNTIYF. The CDR3, as DNA: TGTGCCAGCAGCCGTAGAACCCCGGGACAGGGGCGCGGAAACACCATATATTTT.

This clone was picked up one time. The chain has TRBV19 and TRBJ1-5, with D possibly TRBD1 on 6 matching bases. This CDR3 has 12 residues. CDR1 is LNHDA, CDR2 SQIVND, per germline (reference sequence). The CDR3 nucleotides read TGTGCTTCGGGGGGCGGCTATCAGCCCCAGCATTTT. Protein sequence: CASGGGYQPQHF.

The V call is TRBV28, the J call TRBJ2-7, with TRBD1 matching 8 bases. This CDR3 has 15 amino acids. Per the germline V gene, CDR1 is MDHEN and CDR2 is SYDVKM. The V segment lost 5 bases and the J segment 6 bases; nucleotides outside the gene matches: 12. The CDR3: CASSLGGQGAGEQYF. CDR3 nucleotide sequence: TGTGCCAGCAGTCTCGGCGGGCAGGGGGCTGGCGAGCAGTACTTC.

The chain combines TRBV27 with TRBJ1-5; 7 bases line up with TRBD1. Trimming at V came to 6 bases and at J to 3 bases, leaving 11 bases not matched to a gene. The V gene's germline CDR1 is MNHEY and CDR2 SMNVEV (reference sequence). The CDR3 runs to 16 residues. The CDR3 bases are TGTGCCAGCAGGGCCAAAGGGGGCAATGTCAATCAGCCCCAGCATTTT. Translated: CASRAKGGNVNQPQHF.

This clone was recorded once. V usage is TRBV7-8 and J usage is TRBJ2-6, with D possibly TRBD1 on 5 matching bases. In germline, CDR1 is SGHVS, CDR2 FQNEAQ. This CDR3 has 16 residues. The V and J ends lost 7 bases and 1 base respectively, with 14 bases between them. The CDR3, as DNA: TGTGCCAGCATCCTTAACGCAGGGTCTGGGGCCAACGTCCTGACTTTC. It encodes CASILNAGSGANVLTF.

V gene TRBV5-1 combines with J gene TRBJ2-2, with TRBD1 identical over 7 bases. With 3 bases clipped from V and 4 bases from J, the junction kept 3 bases outside the gene matches. This CDR3 is built from 14 residues. The germline V gene encodes CDR1 SGHRS and CDR2 YFSETQ. The CDR3 DNA reads TGCGCCAGCAGCTCGGGACAGACCACCGGGGAGCTGTTTTTT. It translates to CASSSGQTTGELFF.

J is TRBJ2-7 and V is TRBV7-9, with 9 bases identical to TRBD1. Per the germline V gene, CDR1 is SEHNR and CDR2 is FQNEAQ (reference sequence). The CDR3 runs to 16 residues. The trim removed 1 base at V and 2 bases at J, leaving 6 bases unmatched. CDR3 DNA sequence: TGTGCCAGCAGCTTAGAAGGAGGACAGGGGACCTACGAGCAGTACTTC. Translation: CASSLEGGQGTYEQYF.

This rearrangement joins TRBV18 to TRBJ1-5, with 7 nucleotides matching TRBD1. CDR1 is KGHSH, CDR2 LQKENI, per germline. The CDR3 extends over 14 amino acids. The V segment lost 4 bases and the J segment 2 bases; nucleotides outside the gene matches: 2. CDR3 in DNA: TGTGCCAGCTCACTTGGACAGGGCAATCAGCCCCAGCATTTT. This gives the protein CASSLGQGNQPQHF.

The chain uses TRBV4-3 and TRBJ1-1; 7 bases line up with TRBD1. The CDR3 covers 15 residues. V dropped 2 bases and J dropped 11; count of bases not matched to a gene: 14. Germline values: CDR1 LGHNA, CDR2 YSLEER. The CDR3: CASSQPTRRQGEAFF. The CDR3 DNA reads as TGCGCCAGCAGCCAACCCACTAGGCGACAGGGTGAGGCTTTCTTT.

In this sample, this clone turned up once. The chain is built from TRBV2 and TRBJ2-7; TRBD1 aligns across 8 bases. CDR3 length equals 14 residues. V lost 3 bases, J lost 3 bases, and 4 bases stayed unmatched. Germline values: CDR1 SNHLY, CDR2 FYNNEI. The CDR3 is CASSDPGQGYEQYF. The CDR3 DNA follows: TGTGCCAGCAGTGACCCCGGACAGGGCTACGAGCAGTACTTC.

The table lists this clone with a count of one. The chain joins TRBV9 to TRBJ1-2, with D tentatively TRBD1 (6 bases). The ends were cut back, 4 bases at V and 5 bases at J, with 12 bases in the middle. The CDR3 is 13 residues long. Germline assignment: CDR1 SGDLS and CDR2 YYNGEE. The CDR3: CASSPRTAYGYTF. In DNA form, the CDR3 reads TGTGCCAGCAGCCCAAGGACAGCTTATGGCTACACCTTC.